A selection of T cell receptor beta chains follows, all from one sample in a study of post-analysis software for immune sequencing data. Each CDR3 protein is one row after TCRdb ran MiXCR on the PCR reads. This table holds hundreds of thousands of distinct CDR3 sequences, approximately 46% found once. The material sequenced was blood. All receptors derive from a girl aged 5 to 17 with multiple sclerosis. CDR3s include the opening cysteine and the closing phenylalanine or tryptophan. The D gene is left open where the match is weak. Only part of the rows carry a size: once, few, many, or a class if the clone is expanded.

j_gene | d_gene | v_gene | abundance | CDR3aa | CDR3nt
TRBJ2-7 | - | TRBV20-1 | few | CSARSSYEQYF | TGCAGTGCCAGGAGCTCCTACGAGCAGTACTTC
TRBJ2-1 | - | TRBV5-1 | - | CASSLSGTAGNEQFF | TGCGCCAGCAGCCTCTCCGGGACCGCCGGCAATGAGCAGTTCTTC
TRBJ2-1 | - | TRBV29-1 | few | CSVRPTSYNEQFF | TGCAGCGTCCGACCGACCTCCTACAATGAGCAGTTCTTC
TRBJ1-4 | - | TRBV6-5 | few | CASSYSGARREKLFF | TGTGCCAGCAGTTACTCGGGGGCAAGGCGTGAAAAACTGTTTTTT
TRBJ2-7 | - | TRBV10-3 | - | CAISEWEIPYEQYF | TGTGCCATCAGTGAATGGGAAATCCCCTACGAGCAGTACTTC
TRBJ2-7 | - | TRBV28 | - | CVSSEGAPYEQYF | TGTGTCAGCAGTGAAGGGGCGCCCTACGAGCAGTACTTC
TRBJ2-7 | - | TRBV4-3 | few | CASSQAGSYEQYF | TGCGCCAGCAGCCAAGCAGGTTCCTACGAGCAGTACTTC
TRBJ2-1 | TRBD2 | TRBV20-1 | - | CSAGTSGSVVPSSSYNEQFF | TGCAGTGCTGGGACTAGCGGGAGTGTGGTCCCCAGCAGCTCCTACAATGAGCAGTTCTTC
TRBJ2-7 | - | TRBV25-1 | few | CASSDVTYEQYF | TGTGCCAGCAGTGACGTAACCTACGAGCAGTACTTC
TRBJ2-7 | - | TRBV7-7 | few | CASSPATGSFYEQYF | TGTGCTAGCAGCCCTGCGACCGGGAGCTTCTACGAGCAGTACTTC
TRBJ2-7 | - | TRBV12-3/TRBV12-4 | - | CASRVLGSSYEQYF | TGTGCCAGCAGAGTTTTGGGTAGCTCCTACGAGCAGTACTTC
TRBJ2-1 | - | TRBV10-2 | few | CASTETNEQFF | TGCGCCAGCACGGAGACAAATGAGCAGTTCTTC
TRBJ2-7 | - | TRBV5-5 | few | CASSLAGTVTYEQYF | TGTGCCAGCAGCTTGGCAGGGACTGTAACCTACGAGCAGTACTTC
TRBJ2-1 | - | TRBV5-1 | few | CASSLEERSYNEQFF | TGCGCCAGCAGCTTGGAGGAGCGCTCCTACAATGAGCAGTTCTTC
TRBJ2-1 | TRBD2 | TRBV20-1 | - | CSASIAGAGNEQFF | TGCAGTGCTAGCATAGCGGGAGCGGGCAATGAGCAGTTCTTC
TRBJ2-7 | - | TRBV29-1 | few | CSVVQRTNEQYF | TGCAGCGTTGTTCAACGGACAAACGAGCAGTACTTC
TRBJ1-6 | TRBD1 | TRBV5-6 | - | CASSLPTGETPHF | TGTGCCAGCAGCTTGCCTACAGGGGAAACCCCCCACTTT
TRBJ1-5 | - | TRBV19 | - | CASSIIRASNQPQHF | TGTGCCAGTAGTATCATCAGGGCTAGCAATCAGCCCCAGCATTTT
TRBJ2-7 | - | TRBV7-8 | - | CASTPAGGTARSYEQYF | TGTGCCAGCACCCCGGCGGGTGGCACCGCCCGCTCCTACGAGCAGTACTTC
TRBJ2-1 | - | TRBV9 | few | CASSVANFGADNEQFF | TGTGCCAGCAGCGTAGCTAATTTCGGGGCAGACAATGAGCAGTTCTTC
TRBJ2-7 | TRBD1 | TRBV10-3 | few | CAISGTGTGSYEQYF | TGTGCCATCAGTGGAACCGGGACAGGGTCCTACGAGCAGTACTTC
TRBJ2-5 | - | TRBV6-6 | few | CASSYDTRFTTQYF | TGTGCCAGCAGTTACGACACCCGGTTTACGACCCAGTACTTC
TRBJ2-1 | TRBD2 | TRBV5-6 | - | CASSAPLAETYNEQFF | TGTGCCAGCAGCGCCCCCCTAGCGGAGACCTACAATGAGCAGTTCTTC
TRBJ2-6 | - | TRBV20-1 | many | CSARGAVHLSGANVLTF | TGCAGTGCTAGAGGGGCGGTCCATCTTTCTGGGGCCAACGTCCTGACTTTC
TRBJ1-3 | TRBD1 | TRBV27 | - | CASRPGQGQAGNTIYF | TGTGCCAGCAGGCCCGGACAGGGACAGGCTGGAAACACCATATATTTT
TRBJ2-2 | TRBD2 | TRBV4-2 | - | CASSQDSGGPNTGELFF | TGTGCCAGCAGCCAAGACTCGGGAGGGCCGAACACCGGGGAGCTGTTTTTT
TRBJ2-1 | - | TRBV29-1 | - | CSVESLTGTSGQFF | TGCAGCGTTGAATCGCTCACTGGCACTAGTGGGCAGTTCTTC
TRBJ1-4 | - | TRBV25-1 | few | CASSEWETGREKLFF | TGTGCCAGCAGTGAATGGGAGACAGGACGAGAAAAACTGTTTTTT
TRBJ2-7 | - | TRBV6-5 | - | CASRRGGVRDEQYF | TGTGCCAGCAGACGCGGGGGCGTAAGGGACGAGCAGTACTTC
TRBJ1-5 | - | TRBV28 | - | CASSSPGLHNQPQHF | TGTGCCAGCAGTTCTCCGGGACTGCACAATCAGCCCCAGCATTTT
TRBJ2-7 | TRBD1 | TRBV6-6 | - | CASRPLTGYEQYF | TGTGCCAGCAGGCCCCTGACAGGGTACGAGCAGTACTTC